One and the same sample provided the 7 T cell receptor beta chains below, sequenced in a study of blood T cell repertoires in COVID-19. Sequencing was performed with immunoSEQ multiplex PCR; in TCRdb, only in-frame clones are kept and a portion is missing. The table shows roughly 100,000 clones, with around nine tenths occurring only once. Sequenced: peripheral blood. The receptors were sampled from a man in his fifties or sixties with active or convalescent COVID-19.

This clone showed up just a few times. This chain uses TRBV19 with TRBJ1-1; 7 bases are a match to TRBD1. Germline trimming cut 5 bases from V and 5 bases from J; bases unmatched to any gene: 11. Per germline, CDR1 LNHDA and CDR2 SQIVND (reference sequence). This CDR3 contains 15 residues. The CDR3 nucleotides read TGTGCCAGTAGTCCGTCTCGGGCAGGGGGGACTGAAGCTTTCTTT. Amino acids: CASSPSRAGGTEAFF.

The chain couples TRBV5-4 to TRBJ2-3; 9 positions agree with TRBD2. This CDR3 spans 16 amino acids. The germline CDR1 and CDR2 sequences are SGHNT and YYREEE (reference sequence). With V trimmed by 2 bases and J by 4 bases, 8 bases remained unmatched. Here the CDR3 reads CASSLGSGGPPDTQYF. The CDR3 DNA follows: TGTGCCAGCAGCTTAGGGAGCGGGGGGCCCCCAGATACGCAGTATTTT.

With regard to this clone: The same CDR3 also results from other DNA sequences found in this sample. The V gene is TRBV19, the J gene TRBJ2-7; 8 nucleotides align to TRBD1. The germline CDR1 and CDR2 sequences are LNHDA and SQIVND (reference sequence). J was trimmed by 4 bases and V by 3 bases; bases with no gene match: 2. The CDR3 totals 13 residues. The CDR3 DNA reads as TGTGCCAGTAGTATGGGACAGGATTACGAGCAGTACTTC. Encoded protein: CASSMGQDYEQYF.

For the CDR3, the DNA is TGTGCCAGCAGCTTAAACGGACAGGGGAATTCACCCCTCCACTTT. This encodes CASSLNGQGNSPLHF. The rearrangement uses TRBV7-8 and TRBJ1-6, with 9 nucleotides matching TRBD1. V lost 2 bases and J lost 7; bases outside the gene matches: 3. This CDR3 has 15 amino acids. Germline values: CDR1 SGHVS, CDR2 FQNEAQ.

This chain links TRBV15 with TRBJ1-4; D not resolved. Germline V gene data show CDR1 as LNHNV and CDR2 as YYDKDF (reference sequence). The CDR3 extends over 14 amino acids. Trimming stripped 3 bases from V and 7 bases from J, with 12 bases between. The CDR3 here is CATSRSSGSEKLFF. DNA of the CDR3: TGTGCCACCAGCAGGTCTAGTGGATCTGAAAAACTGTTTTTT.

J is TRBJ1-5 and V is TRBV5-5, with D uncertain. The ends were cut back, 4 bases at V and 5 bases at J, with 16 bases in the middle. The CDR3 has 15 amino acids. Germline assignment: CDR1 SGHKS and CDR2 YYEKEE (reference sequence). CDR3 coding DNA: TGTGCCAGCAGCCCCGATGACACTGGGCATCAGCCCCAGCATTTT. This encodes CASSPDDTGHQPQHF.

The chain joins TRBV3-1 (or the pseudogene TRBV3-2) to TRBJ2-2; tentative D call: TRBD1 (6 bases). The germline CDR1 and CDR2 sequences are LGHDT and YNNKEL (reference sequence). V lost 4 bases and J lost 8, with 8 bases in between. This CDR3 spans 12 amino acids. The DNA of the CDR3 is TGTGCCAGCAGCCTTGGACAGGGGGAGCTGTTTTTT. Residues: CASSLGQGELFF.